This T cell receptor (beta chain) was identified during a study of Tregs in tolerant kidney transplant recipients. Findings and limits, study-wide: Biological reproducibility was not directly addressed, but technical replication error appeared minimal. Activated donor B cell expansion appeared to reveal the most relevant donor-specific TCRbeta repertoire. Donor-specific Treg expansion exceeded global Treg expansion in tolerant patients, suggesting antigen drive. Changing PCR primers prevented nucleotide comparison between some patients' samples.

With respect to this clone: Its antigen is undetermined.

V shed 3 bases, J shed 3 bases, and the junction held 5 bases outside the gene matches. Germline V gene lookup returns CDR1 LGHNT and CDR2 FRNRAP. There are 15 residues in the CDR3. Sequencing was performed with immunoSEQ multiplex PCR; in TCRdb, only in-frame clones are kept and a portion is missing. The data show around 98,000 clones, 93% seen once. The chain carries TRBV12-5 and TRBJ2-1; TRBD1 matches 7 bases. The sample consisted of CD4+ T cells from blood, taken before the transplant. This receptor was obtained from a human donor who received a combined kidney and bone marrow transplant. The CDR3 bases are TGTGCTAGTGGTTTCGGGCAGGGGGACTACAATGAGCAGTTCTTC. Residues: CASGFGQGDYNEQFF.